This T cell receptor (beta chain) was observed in a study of blood T cells in healthy people across ages (dated by TCRdb to the mid-2010s). With respect to the entire study: Template switching captured roughly one uniquely barcoded TCR beta cDNA molecule per two T cells in model experiments. The donors were split into four age groups: young (average around 15 years), middle-aged (39), aged (more than 60) and long-lived (approximately 89). To avoid experimental bias, donors of different ages were distributed randomly across sequencing lanes. Using deep sequencing normalized with unique cDNA molecular identifiers, the study measured how TCR beta repertoire diversity changes with age. The study analyzed two additional independent replicas of 1 million unique cDNA reads from the same blood draw for two donors, one aged 18 to 29 and one aged 80 or older.

Library construction relied on 5' RACE. The reads were generated on an Illumina HiSeq 2500. A second PCR of roughly 6 to 12 cycles was performed with a sample-barcoded 5' primer and a J-beta primer mix. A unique molecular identifier was introduced onto each TCR beta cDNA molecule by a template-switch 5' adaptor carrying 12 random nucleotides. Each sample yielded at least 2.5 million CDR3-containing paired-end reads. The Mint cDNA synthesis kit, primed by a TRBC-specific oligonucleotide, was used to synthesize first-strand cDNA from all RNA. Following uracil-DNA glycosylase treatment, a first 18-cycle PCR with universal primers M1SS and BC2_uni_R was performed on all cDNA. The paper's processing steps were these. For normalization, 1 million high-quality reads were randomly selected from each sample, with every read carrying a distinct molecular identifier. Instead of being binned into consensus sequences, reads with shared molecular identifiers were discarded. CDR3 identification, clonotype clustering and error correction used MiTCR with a Q25 quality threshold and the strictest error-elimination algorithm. A nonparametric unseen species model using Euler transformation provided a lower-bound estimate of total TCR beta diversity. TCRdb applied fastp at Q25 and MiXCR to the public reads, then kept only in-frame beta chains. Entries that share a CDR3 protein sequence are merged under the most common genes and DNA. The V and J calls shown here were made by TCRdb, not taken from the authors' results. Within this sample are about 1,400,000 distinct CDR3 sequences, with about 43% of them counted one time only. 7.9% of the sample lies in the top ten.

Comment on this clonotype: Its cognate antigen has yet to be identified. No per-base quality is available; no much larger clone lies one base away.

From the cysteine up to the phenylalanine, the CDR3 has a length of 13 residues. The retained sequence is limited to the CDR3, 39 bases, with the frame set at the first base. V is reduced by 7 bases and J by 7 bases, leaving a spacing of 14 bases between them. CDR1 MGHDK and CDR2 SYGVNS are derived from the germline V gene. Results the study describes overall, beyond this receptor: Compared with the aged group, more naive CD4+ T cells, fewer expanded clones and increased TCR diversity were shown by the long-lived group, suggesting age selection. The CMV infection status of donors was not known, potentially confounding age-related changes in expanded clonotypes. Estimates of total diversity based on one million sequenced T cells were considered lower bounds and underestimates. As age increased, observed TCR beta diversity per million T cells dropped in a roughly linear way, and a significant reduction was already evident by age about 40. Observed TCR beta diversity correlated strongly with the percentage of naive T cells measured by flow cytometry. Since profiling was done on bulk unsorted PBMCs, naive and antigen-experienced compartments could not be conclusively compared.

The donors were a few dozen Caucasian individuals from Russia, aged about 6 to 95 years, who were systemically healthy. Each donor gave approximately 9.3 milliliters of peripheral blood, collected into EDTA-treated Vacutainer tubes. Ficoll-Paque density-gradient centrifugation was used to isolate PBMCs, with at least 7 million per sample. Total RNA, at least 6 micrograms per sample, was extracted from PBMCs with Trizol reagent. Naive CD45RAhigh/CD27high T cell percentages were measured by flow cytometry on a PBMC aliquot from every donor. Sequenced input: blood. The sequence derives from a woman between 18 and 30 years old in good health. The chain uses TRBV25-1 and TRBJ2-1; the best D guess is TRBD2, with 6 bases matching. The sequenced DNA: TGTGCCAGCACCACCATGGAGGGAAATGAGCAGTTCTTC. Translated, this is CASTTMEGNEQFF.